This T cell receptor beta chain was identified during a study of shared clonotypes between healthy human individuals. Study-level points and caveats: The study generally estimated greater richness for naive than memory subsets. Among four donors, about 5% of naive CD4 clonotypes were found in common. The authors expected sequencing depth to affect clonotype sharing among donors.

Points on this clone: What it binds is unknown.

Sequenced by immunoSEQ multiplex PCR; TCRdb stores in-frame clones only, minus some. The sample records roughly 2 million clones, nearly 97% being singletons. Every contributor of samples was a Caucasian grown-up residing in Nashville, Tennessee. Germline V lookup: CDR1 SGHRS, CDR2 YFSETQ. V was pared by 4 bases and J by 8 bases, with 9 bases between. The CDR3 extends over 12 amino acids. The chain employs TRBV5-1 and TRBJ2-2; no clear D. This receptor was taken from a man aged 18 to 29 in good health. Input material: naive CD4+ T cells sorted from blood. Subset specified: CD45RA+ positively selected. CDR3 nucleotides: TGCGCCAGCAGCGCCGTTTGGGGGGAGCTGTTTTTT. Translated: CASSAVWGELFF. The full variable domain, with the rest looked up from reference TRBV5-1 and TRBJ2-2, is KAGVTQTPRYLIKTRGQQVTLSCSPISGHRSVSWYQQTPGQGLQFLFEYFSETQRNKGNFPGRFSGRQFSNSRSEMNVSTLELGDSALYLCASSAVWGELFFGEGSRLTVL.